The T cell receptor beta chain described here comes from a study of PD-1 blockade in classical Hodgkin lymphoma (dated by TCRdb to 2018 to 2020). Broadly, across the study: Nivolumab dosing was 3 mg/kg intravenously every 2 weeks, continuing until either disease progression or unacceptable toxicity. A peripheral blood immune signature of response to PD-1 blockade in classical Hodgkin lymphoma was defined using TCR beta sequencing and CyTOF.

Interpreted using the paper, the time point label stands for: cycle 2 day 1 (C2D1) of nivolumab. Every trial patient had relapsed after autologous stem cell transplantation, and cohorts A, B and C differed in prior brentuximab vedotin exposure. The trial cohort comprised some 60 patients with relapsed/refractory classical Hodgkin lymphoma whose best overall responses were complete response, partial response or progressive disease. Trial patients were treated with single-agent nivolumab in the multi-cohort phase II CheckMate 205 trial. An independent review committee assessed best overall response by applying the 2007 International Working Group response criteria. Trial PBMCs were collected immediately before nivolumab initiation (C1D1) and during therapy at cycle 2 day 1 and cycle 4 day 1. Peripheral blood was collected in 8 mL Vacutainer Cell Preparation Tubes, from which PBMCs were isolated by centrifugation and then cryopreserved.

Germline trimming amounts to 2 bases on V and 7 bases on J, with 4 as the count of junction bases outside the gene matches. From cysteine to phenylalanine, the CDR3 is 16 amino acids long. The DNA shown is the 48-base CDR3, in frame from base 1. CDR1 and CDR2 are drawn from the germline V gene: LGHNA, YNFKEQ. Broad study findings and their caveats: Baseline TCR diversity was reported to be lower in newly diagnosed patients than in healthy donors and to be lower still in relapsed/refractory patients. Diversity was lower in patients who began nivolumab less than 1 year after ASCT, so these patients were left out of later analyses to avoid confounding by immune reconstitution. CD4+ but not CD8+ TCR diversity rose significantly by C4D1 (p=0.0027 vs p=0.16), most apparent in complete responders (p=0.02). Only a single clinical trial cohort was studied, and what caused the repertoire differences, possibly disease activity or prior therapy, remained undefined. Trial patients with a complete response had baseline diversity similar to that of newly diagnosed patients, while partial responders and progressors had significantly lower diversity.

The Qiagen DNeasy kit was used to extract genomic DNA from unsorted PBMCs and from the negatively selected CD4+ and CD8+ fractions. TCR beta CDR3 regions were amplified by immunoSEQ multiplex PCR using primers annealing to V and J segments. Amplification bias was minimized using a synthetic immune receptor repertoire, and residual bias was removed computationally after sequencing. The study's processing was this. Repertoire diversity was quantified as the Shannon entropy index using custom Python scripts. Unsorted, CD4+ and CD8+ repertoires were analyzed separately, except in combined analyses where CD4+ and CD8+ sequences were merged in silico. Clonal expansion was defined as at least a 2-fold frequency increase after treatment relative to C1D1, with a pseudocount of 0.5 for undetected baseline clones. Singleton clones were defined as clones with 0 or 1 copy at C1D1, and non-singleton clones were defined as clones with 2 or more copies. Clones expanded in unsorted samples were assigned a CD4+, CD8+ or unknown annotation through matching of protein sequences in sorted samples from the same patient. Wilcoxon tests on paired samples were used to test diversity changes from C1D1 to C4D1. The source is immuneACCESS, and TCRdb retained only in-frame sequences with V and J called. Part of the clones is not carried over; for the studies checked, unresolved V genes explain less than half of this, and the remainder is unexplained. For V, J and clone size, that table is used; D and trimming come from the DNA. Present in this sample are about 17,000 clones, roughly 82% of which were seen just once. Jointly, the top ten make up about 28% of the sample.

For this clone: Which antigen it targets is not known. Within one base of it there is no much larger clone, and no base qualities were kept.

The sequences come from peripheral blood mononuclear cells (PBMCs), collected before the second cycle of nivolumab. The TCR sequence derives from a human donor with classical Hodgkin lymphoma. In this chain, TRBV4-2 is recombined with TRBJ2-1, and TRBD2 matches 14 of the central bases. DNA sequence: TGTGCCAGCAGCCAACGGACTAGCGGGGGGCCTAATGAGCAGTTCTTC. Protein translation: CASSQRTSGGPNEQFF.